The following is a TCR beta chain sequence with its context. Its antigen is not identified. Treatment denoted: roughly 11-day PBMC culture with coronavirus spike peptide pools or control peptides (ViraFEST assay). Samples of CD4+ T cells were obtained from the unexposed donor before the COVID-19 pandemic (2011-2018). Expansion of antigen-specific T cells with peptide pools by ViraFEST preceded sequencing of TCRs. The assay that was used to sequence DNA from cultured CD4+ T cells was the Oncomine TCR Beta short-read assay. TCRdb independently ran MiXCR on the PCR reads; one entry per CDR3 protein. This sample has approximately 2,300 distinct CDR3 sequences, with about a third found just once. The J segment lost 4 bases and the V segment lost 5 bases, leaving 4 bases of the junction unmatched. Germline V gives CDR1 ENHRY, CDR2 SYGVKD. The CDR3 contains 13 residues. These data are taken from a study of vaccination and CD4 T cells after COVID-19. Study-wide background: The convalescent population consisted of six males and four females, two of whom were of Hispanic ethnicity. It was a median around 100 days after diagnosis, with a range of 35 to 161, that post-COVID samples were drawn.

The rearrangement uses TRBV10-3 and TRBJ2-5, with 7 bases that match TRBD2. Sequencing was done on a sample of CD4+ T cells from blood, cultured in vitro. The TCR was taken from a human donor in good health. As DNA, the CDR3 is TGTGCCATCAGTCAGACTAGCCGAGAGACCCAGTACTTC. This codes for CAISQTSRETQYF.